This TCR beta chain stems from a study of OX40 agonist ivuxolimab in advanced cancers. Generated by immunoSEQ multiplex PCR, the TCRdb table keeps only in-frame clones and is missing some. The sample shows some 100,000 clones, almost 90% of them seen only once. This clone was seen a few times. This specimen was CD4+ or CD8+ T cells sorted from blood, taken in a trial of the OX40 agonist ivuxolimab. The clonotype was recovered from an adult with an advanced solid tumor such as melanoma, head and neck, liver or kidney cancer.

CDR3 protein: CASSSSGRAYTNEQFF. The DNA for the CDR3 is TGTGCCAGCAGTTCCAGCGGGAGGGCCTATACCAATGAGCAGTTCTTC. V usage is TRBV6-6 and J usage is TRBJ2-1, with 10 bases matching TRBD2. Germline trimming cut 4 bases from V and 6 bases from J; bases unmatched to any gene: 9. This CDR3 has 16 amino acids. The germline CDR1 and CDR2 sequences are MNHNY and SVGAGI (reference sequence).